This T cell receptor (beta chain) was captured by sequencing in a study of OX40 agonist ivuxolimab in advanced cancers. Findings and limits, study-wide: On average, a greater number of expanded clones characterised CD8+ T cells relative to CD4+. Dose levels from 0.1 to 3.0 mg/kg saw CD4+ and CD8+ blood T cells expand clonally by week 6. Low normalized T-cell clonal expansion was additionally recorded for some nonresponders.

Samples were taken at baseline and on day 1 of cycles 4 and 7. The germline V and J ends were trimmed by 7 bases and 4 bases, with 13 bases remaining between them. The CDR3 length is 13 residues. Germline V gene data show CDR1 as SGHNT and CDR2 as YYREEE (reference sequence). The assay was immunoSEQ multiplex PCR, and TCRdb's table has in-frame clones only and misses some. In the table there are some 60,000 clones, roughly nine tenths of which are singletons. Regarding this clone: What it binds is not known.

Sequenced material: CD4+ or CD8+ T cells sorted from blood, taken in a trial of the OX40 agonist ivuxolimab. The receptor's source is an adult with an advanced solid tumor such as melanoma, head and neck, liver or kidney cancer. This chain connects TRBV5-4 to TRBJ2-3, with a weak D call TRBD2 (5 bases). The CDR3 DNA follows: TGTGCCAGCCGGGGTGCGGGCCCAGATACGCAGTATTTT. Its protein product is CASRGAGPDTQYF.